This T cell receptor beta chain was recovered during a study of shared clonotypes between healthy human individuals. The healthy adult donors were HIV-negative and reported no recent acute infections or vaccinations. CD8 memory fractions consisted of CD45RO+ and CCR7-negative CD45RA+ TemRA cells together. The V gene end was trimmed by 0 bases and the J gene end by 6 bases; junction bases not matched to a gene: 8. Germline CDR1 SGHRS, CDR2 YFSETQ. This CDR3 has 16 amino acids. Deep was the level used in running the assay. Only in-frame clones appear in the TCRdb table, and some are missing; sequencing was by immunoSEQ multiplex PCR. The sample shows about 320,000 clones, roughly 91% of them seen only once.

The V gene is TRBV5-1, the J gene TRBJ2-1, with TRBD1 matching 8 bases. The clonotype originates from a man younger than 35 in good health. The sequenced sample consisted of memory CD8+ T cells sorted from blood. This sample's subset: CD45RO+ cells pooled with CCR7-negative TemRA cells. The CDR3 region has the DNA TGCGCCAGCAGCTTGGTGGTCAGGGGGCATCCCAATGAGCAGTTCTTC. Translating gives CASSLVVRGHPNEQFF.